The clone carrying this TCR beta chain has a handful of counts. The sample belongs to a study of T cells in localized non-small cell lung cancer. Trimming cost V 3 bases and J 3 bases, with 5 bases left between them. The CDR3 loop spans 12 amino acids. Germline-derived CDR1 and CDR2 are MGHRA and YSYEKL. TCRdb keeps only in-frame clones here, not all; method: immunoSEQ multiplex PCR. The data hold thousands of clones, with over 50% observed a single time. The sequence derives from a male donor at least 60 years old with stage I squamous cell lung carcinoma. The sequences come from lymph node tissue, collected before any cancer treatment. V usage is TRBV4-1 and J usage is TRBJ1-1, with D uncertain. The CDR3 loop reads CASSQGYTEAFF. The CDR3 DNA follows: TGCGCCAGCAGCCAGGGATACACTGAAGCTTTCTTT.